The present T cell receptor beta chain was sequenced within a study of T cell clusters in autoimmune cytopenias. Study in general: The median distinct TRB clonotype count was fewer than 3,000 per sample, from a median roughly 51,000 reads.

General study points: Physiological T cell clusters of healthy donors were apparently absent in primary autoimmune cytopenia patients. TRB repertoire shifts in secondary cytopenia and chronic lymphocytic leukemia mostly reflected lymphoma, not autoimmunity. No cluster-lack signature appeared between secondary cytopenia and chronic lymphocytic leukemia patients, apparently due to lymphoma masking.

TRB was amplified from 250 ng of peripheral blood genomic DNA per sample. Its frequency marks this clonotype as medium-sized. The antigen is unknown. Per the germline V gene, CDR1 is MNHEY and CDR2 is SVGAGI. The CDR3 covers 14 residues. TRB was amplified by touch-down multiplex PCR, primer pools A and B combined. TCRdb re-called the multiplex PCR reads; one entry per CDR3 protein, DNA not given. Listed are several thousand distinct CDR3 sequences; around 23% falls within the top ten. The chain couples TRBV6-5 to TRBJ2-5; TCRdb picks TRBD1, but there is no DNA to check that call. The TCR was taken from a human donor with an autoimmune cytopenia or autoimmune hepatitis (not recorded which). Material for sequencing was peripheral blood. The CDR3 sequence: CASSEGQGHETQYF.